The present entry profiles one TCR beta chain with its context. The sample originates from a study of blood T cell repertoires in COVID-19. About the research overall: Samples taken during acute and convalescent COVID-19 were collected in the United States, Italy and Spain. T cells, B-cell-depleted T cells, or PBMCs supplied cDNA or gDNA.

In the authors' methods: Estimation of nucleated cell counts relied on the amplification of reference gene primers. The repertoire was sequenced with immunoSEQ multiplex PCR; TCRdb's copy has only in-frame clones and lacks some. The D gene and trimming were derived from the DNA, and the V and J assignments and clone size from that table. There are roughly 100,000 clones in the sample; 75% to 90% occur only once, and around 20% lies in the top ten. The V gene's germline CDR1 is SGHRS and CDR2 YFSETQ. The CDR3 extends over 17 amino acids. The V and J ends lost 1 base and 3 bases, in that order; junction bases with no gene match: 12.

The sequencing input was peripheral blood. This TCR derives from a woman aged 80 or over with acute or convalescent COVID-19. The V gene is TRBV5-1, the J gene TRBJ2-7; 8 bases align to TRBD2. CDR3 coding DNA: TGCGCCAGCAGCTTGTCCCGCAGCGGGGGCCCAGACTACGAGCAGTACTTC. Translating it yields CASSLSRSGGPDYEQYF.